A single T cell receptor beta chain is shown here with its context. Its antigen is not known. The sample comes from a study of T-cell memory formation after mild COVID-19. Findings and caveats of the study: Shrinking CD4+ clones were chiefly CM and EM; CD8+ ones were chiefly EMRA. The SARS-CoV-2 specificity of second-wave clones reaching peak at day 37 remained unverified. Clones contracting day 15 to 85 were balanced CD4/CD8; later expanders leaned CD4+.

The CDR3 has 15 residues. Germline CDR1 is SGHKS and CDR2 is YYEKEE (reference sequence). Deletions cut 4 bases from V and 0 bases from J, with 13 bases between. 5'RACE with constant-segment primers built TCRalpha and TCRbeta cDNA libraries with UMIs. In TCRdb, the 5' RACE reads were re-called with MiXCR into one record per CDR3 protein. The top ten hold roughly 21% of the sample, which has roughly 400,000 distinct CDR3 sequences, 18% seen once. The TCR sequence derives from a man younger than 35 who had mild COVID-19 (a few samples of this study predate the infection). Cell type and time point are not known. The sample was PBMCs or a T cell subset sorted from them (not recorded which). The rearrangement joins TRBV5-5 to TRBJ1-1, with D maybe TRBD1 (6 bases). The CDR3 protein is CASSDYRVVNTEAFF. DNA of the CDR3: TGTGCCAGCAGCGATTACAGGGTAGTGAACACTGAAGCTTTCTTT.